This TCR beta chain was recorded in a study of CD8 T cells in Susac syndrome. After extraction with the RNeasy kit, 0.5 to 1 ug of the RNA was reverse transcribed using random hexamers. Each CDR3 protein gets one entry after TCRdb re-called the immunoSEQ multiplex PCR reads with MiXCR. The table lists tens of thousands of distinct CDR3 sequences, roughly 93% of them singletons. The germline gives CDR1 MDHEN, CDR2 SYDVKM. Trimming removed 5 bases at V and 4 bases at J, with 10 bases between. The CDR3 is 13 amino acids. The V gene is TRBV28, the J gene TRBJ2-3; D is uncertain. The sequence derives from a human donor with multiple sclerosis. The sequenced sample consisted of CD8+ T cells from PBMCs. CDR3 DNA sequence: TGTGCCAGCAGTCCCCGCACGGCAGATACGCAGTATTTT. It yields the protein CASSPRTADTQYF.